Below, 17 T cell receptor beta chains from the same sample are listed, as sequenced in a study of identical twins. Using its own MiXCR run on the 5' RACE reads, TCRdb lists one record per CDR3 protein. The data hold 400,000 to 550,000 distinct CDR3 sequences, with around 24% observed a single time. This sample was shared with a second study, whose subject was T cells expressing NK-cell markers.

Sequenced: CD4+ T cells sorted from blood. The origin of the receptors is a woman aged 18-29 years in good health.

This clonotype has more than one count but fewer than ten. This chain joins TRBV20-1 and TRBJ2-3, with TRBD2 as a possible D gene (6 bases). V was clipped by 2 bases and J by 1 base, with 10 bases between them. The CDR3 consists of 14 residues. Germline V CDR1 and CDR2: DFQATT, SNEGSKA (reference sequence). In DNA, the CDR3 is TGCAGTGCTAGACATAGCGGACGCACAGATACGCAGTATTTT. Encoded protein: CSARHSGRTDTQYF.

The genes are TRBV4-3 and TRBJ2-7; TRBD1 matches 9 bases. V dropped 3 bases and J dropped 6; count of bases not matched to a gene: 9. CDR1 and CDR2 (germline): LGHNA, YSLEER. The CDR3 contains 15 residues. The CDR3 DNA is TGCGCCAGCAGCCATAAGTGGACAGGGGACTCCGAGCAGTACTTC. Translation gives CASSHKWTGDSEQYF.

The chain joins TRBV5-6 to TRBJ2-5; no clear D gene. The CDR3 has 14 residues. V was clipped by 2 bases and J by 4 bases, with 12 bases between them. Germline loops: CDR1 SGHDT, CDR2 YYEEEE. The CDR3: CASSLANNPETQYF. The CDR3 DNA follows: TGTGCCAGCAGCTTAGCCAATAATCCAGAGACCCAGTACTTC.

This clonotype showed up just a few times. V gene TRBV30 combines with J gene TRBJ2-5, with 13 bases identical to TRBD2. Germline V gene lookup returns CDR1 GTSNPN and CDR2 SVGIG (reference sequence). CDR3 size: 14 residues. J lost 6 bases, V lost 2 bases, and 3 bases had no gene match. The DNA of the CDR3 is TGTGCCTGGAGTTTTGGGACTAGCGGGAAGACCCAGTACTTC. Translated, it gives CAWSFGTSGKTQYF. Full variable domain (remainder filled in from reference TRBV30 and TRBJ2-5): SQTIHQWPATLVQPVGSPLSLECTVEGTSNPNLYWYRQAAGRGLQLLFYSVGIGQISSEVPQNLSASRPQDRQFILSSKKLLLSDSGFYLCAWSFGTSGKTQYFGPGTRLLVL.

This clonotype was detected only a few times. This chain uses TRBV6-1 with TRBJ1-3, with a tentative D call TRBD1 (6 bases). The V end was cut by 6 bases, the J end by 8 bases, with 20 bases between. Per the germline V gene, CDR1 is MNHNS and CDR2 is SASEGT. This CDR3 contains 15 residues. The CDR3: CASSPPRGAGDTIYF. The CDR3 bases are TGTGCCAGCAGCCCCCCCCGGGGGGCAGGGGACACCATATATTTT.

V gene TRBV27 combines with J gene TRBJ1-6, with TRBD1 identical over 10 bases. V lost 5 bases, J lost 0 bases, and 7 bases stayed unmatched. The CDR3 consists of 18 residues. Germline V CDR1 and CDR2: MNHEY, SMNVEV (reference sequence). CDR3: CASSRGTGDFSYNSPLHF. CDR3 bases: TGTGCCAGCAGTCGCGGGACAGGGGATTTCTCCTATAATTCACCCCTCCACTTT.

J is TRBJ1-2 and V is TRBV20-1, with D possibly matching TRBD1 (5 bases). This CDR3 comprises 11 residues. The germline gives CDR1 DFQATT, CDR2 SNEGSKA (reference sequence). Trimming took 4 bases from V and 6 from J, leaving 9 bases between them. The CDR3, as DNA: TGCAGTGCTACGATACAGGATGGCTACACCTTC. Translated: CSATIQDGYTF.

A few counts support this clonotype. The genes are TRBV29-1 and TRBJ2-2; D is possibly TRBD1 (5 bases). This CDR3 has 14 residues. Between the trimmed V and J ends, which lost 6 bases and 2 bases, there was a span of 13 bases. Germline assignment: CDR1 SQVTM and CDR2 ANQGSEA. The CDR3 DNA sequence: TGCAGCGTCCAAAGGGGCGTTAACACCGGGGAGCTGTTTTTT. It yields the protein CSVQRGVNTGELFF.

Many counts were recorded for this clonotype. The chain combines TRBV12-3 or TRBV12-4 with TRBJ2-5; D perhaps matches TRBD1 (6 bases). Trimming shortened V by 6 bases and J by 5 bases, and 16 bases separated the two germline ends. CDR3 size: 14 residues. DNA for the CDR3: TGTGCCAGCAGCCACTCCGGGACAACGGAGACCCAGTACTTC. Translating it yields CASSHSGTTETQYF.

Only a few counts were recorded for this clonotype. The gene calls are TRBV25-1 and TRBJ1-2; no reliable D call. The CDR3 has 14 amino acids. Germline CDR1 and CDR2: MGHDK and SYGVNS. Deletions cut 1 base from V and 5 bases from J, with 11 bases between. This chain's CDR3 is CASSESVGGYGYTF. CDR3 nucleotide sequence: TGTGCCAGCAGTGAATCGGTCGGCGGTTATGGCTACACCTTC.

This clonotype came up a few times. V gene TRBV12-3 or TRBV12-4 combines with J gene TRBJ1-1, with 11 bases identical to TRBD1. This CDR3 has 15 amino acids. After removal of 7 bases from V and 2 bases from J, the junction contained 6 bases not matched to a gene. The CDR3 DNA reads as TGTGCCAGCAACTCCCGGACAGGGGGCAACACTGAAGCTTTCTTT. It specifies CASNSRTGGNTEAFF.

The chain is built from TRBV4-1 and TRBJ2-7; no clear D. The germline V gene has CDR1 MGHRA and CDR2 YSYEKL. V dropped 0 bases and J dropped 2 bases, with 11 bases sitting between them. The CDR3 consists of 15 residues. In nucleotides, the CDR3 is TGCGCCAGCAGCCAAGATCATAACAGTGCCTACGAGCAGTACTTC. It encodes CASSQDHNSAYEQYF.

This clonotype was observed a few times. The V call is TRBV7-2, the J call TRBJ2-3; 10 nucleotides agree with TRBD2. The CDR3 consists of 16 residues. J gave up 2 bases and V 5 bases, and 7 bases lay outside the gene matches. Germline V gene sequence: CDR1 SGHTA, CDR2 FQGNSA. CDR3 in DNA: TGTGCCAGCAGCCCTCCGGGACTAGCGACCACAGATACGCAGTATTTT. Translated, it gives CASSPPGLATTDTQYF.

Concerning this clonotype: At one of its ends the junction is not consistent with the germline gene, which may arise from a read error. The V call is TRBV5-1, the J call TRBJ2-2; TRBD2 matches 10 bases. Germline values: CDR1 SGHRS, CDR2 YFSETQ. The CDR3 sequence is 18 residues long. The CDR3 region is CASSLAPTSGRNTGELLF. The CDR3 bases are TGCGCCAGCAGCTTGGCTCCGACTAGCGGGCGTAACACCGGGGAGCTGCTTTTT.

This clonotype has just a few counts. This chain uses TRBV4-2 with TRBJ1-2; D perhaps matches TRBD1 (5 bases). From germline, CDR1 is LGHNA and CDR2 YNFKEQ. V shed 3 bases and J shed 2 bases, with 10 bases lying between them. CDR3 length equals 14 residues. The chain's CDR3 is CASSQDGQNYGYTF. In DNA form, the CDR3 reads TGTGCCAGCAGCCAGGATGGACAAAACTATGGCTACACCTTC.

J is TRBJ2-5 and V is TRBV20-1; 7 bases map to TRBD2. From germline, CDR1 is DFQATT and CDR2 SNEGSKA (reference sequence). This CDR3 is built from 11 residues. Trimming took 5 bases from V and 5 from J; bases not matched to a gene: 2. The CDR3 nucleotides read TGCAGTGCTGGGGGGGTGGAGACCCAGTACTTC. It codes for CSAGGVETQYF.

This clonotype was picked up a small number of times. The genes are TRBV4-1 and TRBJ2-1; 8 nucleotides agree with TRBD2. Trimming removed 2 bases from V and 0 bases from J; junction bases left unmatched: 9. CDR1 is MGHRA, CDR2 YSYEKL, per germline. CDR3 length: 18 amino acids. For the CDR3, the DNA is TGCGCCAGCAGCCAAAGGGGCGGGGGGTCGTTCTCCTACAATGAGCAGTTCTTC. Translating gives CASSQRGGGSFSYNEQFF.